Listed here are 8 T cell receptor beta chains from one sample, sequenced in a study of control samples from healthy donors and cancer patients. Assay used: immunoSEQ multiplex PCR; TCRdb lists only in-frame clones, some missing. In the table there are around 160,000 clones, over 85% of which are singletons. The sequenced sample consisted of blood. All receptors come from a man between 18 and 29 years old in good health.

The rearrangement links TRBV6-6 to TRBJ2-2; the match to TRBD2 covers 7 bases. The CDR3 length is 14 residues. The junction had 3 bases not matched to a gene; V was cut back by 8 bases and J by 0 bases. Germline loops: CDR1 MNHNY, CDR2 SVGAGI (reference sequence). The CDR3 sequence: CASSGGSNTGELFF. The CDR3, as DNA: TGTGCCAGCTCGGGGGGTTCGAACACCGGGGAGCTGTTTTTT.

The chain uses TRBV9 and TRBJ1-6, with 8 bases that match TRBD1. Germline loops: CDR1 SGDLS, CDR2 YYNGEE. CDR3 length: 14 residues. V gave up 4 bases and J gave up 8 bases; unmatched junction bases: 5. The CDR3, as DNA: TGTGCCAGCAGCCCTCAGACAGGGGATTCACCCCTCCACTTT. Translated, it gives CASSPQTGDSPLHF.

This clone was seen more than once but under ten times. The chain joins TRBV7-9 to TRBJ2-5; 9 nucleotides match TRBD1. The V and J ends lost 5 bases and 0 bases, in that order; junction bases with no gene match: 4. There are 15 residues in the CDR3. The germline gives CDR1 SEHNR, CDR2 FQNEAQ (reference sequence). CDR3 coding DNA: TGTGCCAGCAGCGTAGACAGGGGGTACCAAGAGACCCAGTACTTC. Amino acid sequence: CASSVDRGYQETQYF.

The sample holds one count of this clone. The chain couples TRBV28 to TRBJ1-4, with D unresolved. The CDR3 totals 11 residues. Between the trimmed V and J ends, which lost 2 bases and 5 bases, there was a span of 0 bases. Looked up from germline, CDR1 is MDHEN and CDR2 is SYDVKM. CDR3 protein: CASSLNEKLFF. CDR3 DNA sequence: TGTGCCAGCAGTTTAAATGAAAAACTGTTTTTT.

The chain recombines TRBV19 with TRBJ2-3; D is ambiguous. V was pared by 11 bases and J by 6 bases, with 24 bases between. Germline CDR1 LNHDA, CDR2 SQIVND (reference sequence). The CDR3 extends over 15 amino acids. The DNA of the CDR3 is TGTGCCTCCGGAGACCGGGCCTCGGGTCGGGATACGCAGTATTTT. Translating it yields CASGDRASGRDTQYF.

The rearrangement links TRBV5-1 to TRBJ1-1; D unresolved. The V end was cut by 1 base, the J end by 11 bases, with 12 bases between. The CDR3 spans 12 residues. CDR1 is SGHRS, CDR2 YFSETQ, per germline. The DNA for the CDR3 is TGCGCCAGCAGCTTGAACTGGAACGAGGCTTTCTTT. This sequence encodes CASSLNWNEAFF.

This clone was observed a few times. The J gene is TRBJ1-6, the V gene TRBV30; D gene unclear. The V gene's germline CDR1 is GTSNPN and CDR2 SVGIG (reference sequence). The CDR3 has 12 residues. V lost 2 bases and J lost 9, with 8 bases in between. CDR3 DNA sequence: TGTGCCTGGAGTCCGGGTCGTTCACCCCTCCACTTT. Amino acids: CAWSPGRSPLHF.

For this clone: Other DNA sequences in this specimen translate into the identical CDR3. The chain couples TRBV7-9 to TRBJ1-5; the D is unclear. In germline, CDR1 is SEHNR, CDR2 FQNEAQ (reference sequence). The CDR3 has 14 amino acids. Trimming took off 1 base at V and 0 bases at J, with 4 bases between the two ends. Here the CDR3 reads CASSLVGSNQPQHF. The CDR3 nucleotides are TGTGCCAGCAGCTTAGTTGGTAGCAATCAGCCCCAGCATTTT.